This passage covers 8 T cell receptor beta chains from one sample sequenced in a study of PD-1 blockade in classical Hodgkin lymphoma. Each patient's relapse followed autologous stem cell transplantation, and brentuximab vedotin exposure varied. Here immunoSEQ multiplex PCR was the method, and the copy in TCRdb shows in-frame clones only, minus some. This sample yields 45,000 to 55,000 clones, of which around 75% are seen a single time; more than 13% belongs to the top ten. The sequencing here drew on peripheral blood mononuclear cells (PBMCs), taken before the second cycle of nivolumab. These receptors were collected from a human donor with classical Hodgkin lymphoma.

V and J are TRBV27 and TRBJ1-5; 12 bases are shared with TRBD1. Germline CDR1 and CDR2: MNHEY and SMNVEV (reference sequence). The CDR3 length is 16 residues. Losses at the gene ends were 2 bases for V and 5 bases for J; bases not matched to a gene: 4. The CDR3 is CASSLRGTGGDQPQHF. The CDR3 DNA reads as TGTGCCAGCAGTTTACGGGGGACAGGGGGCGATCAGCCCCAGCATTTT.

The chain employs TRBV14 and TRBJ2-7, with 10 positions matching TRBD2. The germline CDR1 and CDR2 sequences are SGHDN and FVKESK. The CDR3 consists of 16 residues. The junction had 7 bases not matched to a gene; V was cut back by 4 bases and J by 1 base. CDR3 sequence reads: CASSPVLAGPSYEQYF. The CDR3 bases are TGTGCCAGCAGCCCGGTACTAGCGGGACCGTCCTACGAGCAGTACTTC. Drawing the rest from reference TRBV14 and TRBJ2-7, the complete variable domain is EAGVTQFPSHSVIEKGQTVTLRCDPISGHDNLYWYRRVMGKEIKFLLHFVKESKQDESGMPNNRFLAERTGGTYSTLKVQPAELEDSGVYFCASSPVLAGPSYEQYFGPGTRLTVT.

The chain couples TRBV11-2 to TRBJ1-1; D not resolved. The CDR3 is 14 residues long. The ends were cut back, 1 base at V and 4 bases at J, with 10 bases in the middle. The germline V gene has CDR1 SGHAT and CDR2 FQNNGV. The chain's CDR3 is CASSLARFATEAFF. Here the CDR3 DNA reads TGTGCCAGCAGCTTAGCAAGGTTCGCCACTGAAGCTTTCTTT.

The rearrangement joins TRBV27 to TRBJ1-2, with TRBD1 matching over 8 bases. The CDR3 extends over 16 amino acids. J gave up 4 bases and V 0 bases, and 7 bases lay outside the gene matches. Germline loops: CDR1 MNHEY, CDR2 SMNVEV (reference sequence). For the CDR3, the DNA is TGTGCCAGCAGTTTATCCAAGACAGGGGTCGCCTATGGCTACACCTTC. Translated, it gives CASSLSKTGVAYGYTF.

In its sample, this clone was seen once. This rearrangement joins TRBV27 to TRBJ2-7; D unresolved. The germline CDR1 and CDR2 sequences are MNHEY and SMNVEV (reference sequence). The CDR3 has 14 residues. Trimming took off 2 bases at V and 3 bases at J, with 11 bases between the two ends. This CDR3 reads CASSLVGMGYEQYF. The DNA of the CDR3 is TGTGCCAGCAGTTTAGTGGGGATGGGCTACGAGCAGTACTTC.

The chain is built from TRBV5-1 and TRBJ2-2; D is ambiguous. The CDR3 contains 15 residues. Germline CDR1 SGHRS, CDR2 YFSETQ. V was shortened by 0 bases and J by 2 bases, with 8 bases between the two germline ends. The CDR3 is CASSLDSRNTGELFF. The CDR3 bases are TGCGCCAGCAGCTTGGACAGCAGAAACACCGGGGAGCTGTTTTTT.

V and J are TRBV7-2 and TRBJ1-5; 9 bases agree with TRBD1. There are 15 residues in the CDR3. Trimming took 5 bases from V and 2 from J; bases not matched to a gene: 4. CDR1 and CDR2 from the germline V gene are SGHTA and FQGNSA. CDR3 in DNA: TGTGCCAGCAGCCAGGGACAGGGAGGCAATCAGCCCCAGCATTTT. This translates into CASSQGQGGNQPQHF.

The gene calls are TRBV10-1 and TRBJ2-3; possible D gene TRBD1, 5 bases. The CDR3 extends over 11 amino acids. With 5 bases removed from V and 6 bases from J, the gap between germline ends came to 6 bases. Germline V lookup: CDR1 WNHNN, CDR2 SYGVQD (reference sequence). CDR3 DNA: TGCGCCAGCAGTCCAGGGGATACGCAGTATTTT. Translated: CASSPGDTQYF.